This is a list of T cell receptor beta chains from one sample in a study of blood T cells in healthy people across ages. TCRdb fed the 5' RACE reads into MiXCR, producing one record per CDR3 protein. The sample yields 700,000 or so distinct CDR3 sequences, roughly two fifths seen once. The material sequenced was blood. The receptor set was obtained from a man older than 75 in good health. Each CDR3 is given with its conserved first and last residue. A D gene is named only where the DNA matches it firmly. Some rows mark clone size as missing; the rest say once, few, many or name a class of expanded clone.

TRBJ1-1,few,.,TRBV29-1,TGCAGCGTTGAAGTTATGGCAGGCATGAACACTGAAGCTTTCTTT,CSVEVMAGMNTEAFF
TRBJ1-2,.,.,TRBV7-9,TGTGCCAGCAGCCCTTCGGAACGATTCGATGGCTACACCTTC,CASSPSERFDGYTF
TRBJ1-2,many,.,TRBV7-2,TGTGCCAGCAGCTCGGGGGGGGGAAACTATGGCTACACCTTC,CASSSGGGNYGYTF
TRBJ1-2,few,TRBD1,TRBV19,TGTGCCAGTAGTATAGACTCGTCCGGGACAGGGATGGTTGGCTACACCTTC,CASSIDSSGTGMVGYTF
TRBJ1-4,few,.,TRBV5-4,TGTGCCAGCAGCTTGTACGGACCGACTAATGAAAAACTGTTTTTT,CASSLYGPTNEKLFF
TRBJ2-7,.,TRBD2,TRBV9,TGTGCCAGCAGCATAGCTACTAGCGGGGATTACGAGCAGTACTTC,CASSIATSGDYEQYF
TRBJ2-7,.,TRBD2,TRBV6-5,TGTGCCAGCAGTTACTCCCCTCCTAGCGGGGTTTACAATGAGCAGTACTTC,CASSYSPPSGVYNEQYF
TRBJ2-7,.,.,TRBV6-5,TGTGCCAGCAGTTACTCGATGGAATGGACGGAGACCGGGACCTACGAGCAGTACTTC,CASSYSMEWTETGTYEQYF
TRBJ1-4,.,.,TRBV7-2,TGTGCCAGCAGCTTACGGTCCCGACGAGCAACTAATGAAAAACTGTTTTTT,CASSLRSRRATNEKLFF
TRBJ1-1,few,.,TRBV29-1,TGCAGCGTTGAGCAGGGTAGGACTGAAGCTTTCTTT,CSVEQGRTEAFF
TRBJ2-1,few,.,TRBV3-1,TGTGCCAGCAGCCAAAGGGCGGAGCAGTTCTTC,CASSQRAEQFF